This entry is about one TCR beta chain. Authors' analysis steps: The authors estimated nucleated cell counts from reference gene primer amplification. Sequencing was performed with immunoSEQ multiplex PCR; in TCRdb, only in-frame clones are kept and a portion is missing. Clone size and V and J calls were adopted from that table, with D and trimming inferred from the DNA. The sample has around 200,000 clones, about 83% seen once. Trimming pared 4 bases from V and 2 bases from J, leaving 18 bases between. This CDR3 region has 17 residues. Germline-derived CDR1 and CDR2 are SGHNT and YENEEA. The sample originates from a study of blood T cell repertoires in COVID-19. As for the study in general: Samples representing acute and convalescent COVID-19 were sourced from the United States, Italy and Spain.

Participants, about 18 to 90 years old, spanned 25 or so US areas. The sequenced sample was PBMCs or T cells enriched from blood (not recorded which). V usage is TRBV11-3 and J usage is TRBJ1-3, with D tentatively TRBD1 (6 bases). This receptor was taken from a man aged 40-49 years with acute COVID-19. The CDR3: CASSSHREGEPGNTIYF. The CDR3 DNA reads as TGTGCCAGCAGCTCCCACAGGGAAGGGGAGCCTGGAAACACCATATATTTT.